This is a list of T cell receptor beta chains from one sample in a study of blood T cell repertoires in COVID-19. Assay used: immunoSEQ multiplex PCR; TCRdb lists only in-frame clones, some missing. Among about 120,000 clones, about 83% were seen once, and the ten largest hold approximately 2%. Sequencing used peripheral blood. The source of these receptors is a woman aged 45-59 years with acute or convalescent COVID-19. CDR3s include the opening cysteine and the closing phenylalanine or tryptophan. Each record gives: clone size, V gene, D gene, J gene, CDR3 DNA, CDR3 protein. D genes are given only for firm matches. Only some rows state a clone size, as once, few, many or a class for expanded clones.

>-|TRBV6-1|TRBD1|TRBJ1-2
TGTGCCAGCAGTGAAGCCCAGGGACAGATATTAAACTATGGCTACACCTTC
CASSEAQGQILNYGYTF
>-|TRBV10-2|-|TRBJ2-4
TGCGCCAGCAGTTCCTCCCAGGGAGGGTACTTC
CASSSSQGGYF
>-|TRBV28|-|TRBJ1-1
TGTGCCAGCACGGTGAACACTGAAGCTTTCTTT
CASTVNTEAFF
>-|TRBV11-1|TRBD1|TRBJ1-1
TGTGCCAGCAGCTTCCAGGGGGGCACTGAAGCTTTCTTT
CASSFQGGTEAFF
>-|TRBV6-5|TRBD1|TRBJ1-1
TGTGCCAGCAGTTGGGGGACAGGGGGCACTGAAGCTTTCTTT
CASSWGTGGTEAFF
>-|TRBV11-2|-|TRBJ1-2
TGTGCCAGCAGCTCCACCTCTGAGTACGGCTACACCTTC
CASSSTSEYGYTF
>-|TRBV20-1|TRBD2|TRBJ2-7
TGCAGTGCTAGTGGCGGGACTAGCGGGACCTTCTCCTACGAGCAGTACTTC
CSASGGTSGTFSYEQYF
>few|TRBV30|-|TRBJ1-6
TGTGCCTGGAGTGGAGGGGGAACTAATTCACCCCTCCACTTT
CAWSGGGTNSPLHF
>-|TRBV4-1|TRBD2|TRBJ2-7
TGCGCCAGCAGCCAAGATCCAAGCGGGAGCTCCTACGAGCAGTACTTC
CASSQDPSGSSYEQYF
>-|TRBV30|-|TRBJ2-1
TGTGCCTGGAGTTCGCTAGGCTCCTACAATGAGCAGTTCTTC
CAWSSLGSYNEQFF
>-|TRBV27|-|TRBJ1-1
TGTGCCAGCACGGGGTACACTGAAGCTTTCTTT
CASTGYTEAFF
>-|TRBV19|TRBD1|TRBJ1-2
TGTGCCAGTAATCGGGACAGTTTGAAGTTGGGCTATGGCTACACCTTC
CASNRDSLKLGYGYTF
>-|TRBV9|TRBD1|TRBJ1-1
TGTGCCAGCAGCGTAGACGACAGGGGCCTATCTGAAGCTTTCTTT
CASSVDDRGLSEAFF
>-|TRBV7-8|TRBD1|TRBJ1-5
TGTGCCAGCAGGACAGGGGGCGACGGGCCCCAGCATTTT
CASRTGGDGPQHF
>-|TRBV21-1|-|TRBJ2-1
TGTGCCAGCAGAGATCAACCGTCGAGCTCCTACAATGAGCAGTTCTTC
CASRDQPSSSYNEQFF
>-|TRBV9|TRBD1|TRBJ1-2
TGTGCCAGCAGCCCCTATGGACAGGGCCTCCCCTATGGCTACACCTTC
CASSPYGQGLPYGYTF
>-|TRBV28|-|TRBJ1-6
TGTGCCAGCAGTTGGCCCCCCGAGGATTCACCCCTCCACTTT
CASSWPPEDSPLHF
>-|TRBV7-2|-|TRBJ2-3
TGTGCCAGCAGCTTCACTCTTCCGGATACGCAGTATTTT
CASSFTLPDTQYF
>-|TRBV9|-|TRBJ2-7
TGTGCCAGCAGCGTAGCGGGAGAGTCCTACGAGCAGTACTTC
CASSVAGESYEQYF
>-|TRBV9|TRBD2|TRBJ2-3
TGTGCCAGCAGCGTCCTAGCGGGAGGCCTCACCGCGAGTACGCAGTATTTT
CASSVLAGGLTASTQYF
>few|TRBV5-4|TRBD1|TRBJ2-2
TGTGCCAGCAGCTTCCGACAGGGGGGTGGGGTCGGGGAGCTGTTTTTT
CASSFRQGGGVGELFF
>-|TRBV12-3/TRBV12-4|TRBD1|TRBJ2-5
TGTGCCAGCAGCGGGACAGGGCGAGAGACCCAGTACTTC
CASSGTGRETQYF
>-|TRBV5-5|TRBD1|TRBJ2-7
TGTGCCAGCAGCCGCGGACAGGGAATCTACGAGCAGTACTTC
CASSRGQGIYEQYF
>-|TRBV7-2|-|TRBJ1-1
TGTGCCAGCAGCTTTCACGGGGGGGCGTTGAACACTGAAGCTTTCTTT
CASSFHGGALNTEAFF
>once|TRBV27|-|TRBJ2-7
TGTGCCAGCAGTTTTCAGGGATTCTCCTCCTACGAGCAGTACTTC
CASSFQGFSSYEQYF
>-|TRBV11-3|TRBD2|TRBJ2-5
TGTGCCAGCAGCTCGGGACTAGCGGGGGAGCCCATAGAGACCCAGTACTTC
CASSSGLAGEPIETQYF
>-|TRBV7-8|-|TRBJ1-3
TGTGCCAGCAGCCCCCGCAGGGGAACTGGAAACACCATATATTTT
CASSPRRGTGNTIYF
>-|TRBV3-1/TRBV3-2|TRBD1|TRBJ1-1
TGTGCCAGCAGCCAACGAAGGACAGGGATGGAGAACACTGAAGCTTTCTTT
CASSQRRTGMENTEAFF
>-|TRBV9|-|TRBJ2-3
TGTGCCAGCAGCGTAGAGCATCCGACAGATACGCAGTATTTT
CASSVEHPTDTQYF
>-|TRBV10-2|-|TRBJ1-1
TGCGCCAGCAGGACGGGGTACACTGAAGCTTTCTTT
CASRTGYTEAFF
>-|TRBV5-1|TRBD1|TRBJ1-4
TGCGCCAGCAGCCCCATTGGAACAGGGGGCCAAGAAAAACTGTTTTTT
CASSPIGTGGQEKLFF
>-|TRBV19|TRBD2|TRBJ2-2
TGTGCCAGTAGTCCGCCTCGGACTAGCGGGGTGACGAACACCGGGGAGCTGTTTTTT
CASSPPRTSGVTNTGELFF
>-|TRBV15|TRBD1|TRBJ2-7
TGTGCCACTAGCAGAGATCCCCCAACAGGGGGCGCGTCGAACGAGCAGTACTTC
CATSRDPPTGGASNEQYF
>-|TRBV27|-|TRBJ2-5
TGTGCCAGCAGAACGGGACAACTCACAGGAGAGACCCAGTACTTC
CASRTGQLTGETQYF